A selection of T cell receptor beta chains follows, all from one sample in a study of blood T cell repertoires in COVID-19. Some clones are missing from TCRdb's copy, which holds only in-frame ones; the method was immunoSEQ multiplex PCR. This table holds a few hundred thousand clones, around 88% found once. The sample was peripheral blood. The origin of the receptors is a man aged 25 to 45 with active or convalescent COVID-19. Both conserved end residues are part of each CDR3. The D gene is left open where the match is weak. Size tells how often a clone was seen (once, few, many) or the class of an expanded clone, and some rows leave it out.

size: -
V: TRBV6-5
J: TRBJ2-5
D: TRBD1
DNA: TGTGCCAGCAGGAGGACAGGGGGCAGTGAGACCCAGTACTTC
CDR3: CASRRTGGSETQYF

size: -
V: TRBV4-2
J: TRBJ2-2
D: -
DNA: TGTGCCAGCAGCCAAGCCAGGTCCCTCACCGGGGAGCTGTTTTTT
CDR3: CASSQARSLTGELFF

size: -
V: TRBV7-2
J: TRBJ1-6
D: -
DNA: TGTGCCAGCAGCCAAGGCCCCACAGGGTATAATTCACCCCTCCACTTT
CDR3: CASSQGPTGYNSPLHF

size: -
V: TRBV12-3/TRBV12-4
J: TRBJ1-2
D: -
DNA: TGTGCCAGCAGGAACTTCAGGGCCGGGGGCTACACCTTC
CDR3: CASRNFRAGGYTF

size: once
V: TRBV20-1
J: TRBJ1-1
D: TRBD1
DNA: TGCAGTGCTAGTAAACAGGGGAGCACTGAAGCTTTCTTT
CDR3: CSASKQGSTEAFF

size: once
V: TRBV4-1
J: TRBJ1-2
D: -
DNA: TGCGCCAGCAGCCAACCTCAACGGAGCAGGGACTATGGCTACACCTTC
CDR3: CASSQPQRSRDYGYTF

size: -
V: TRBV19
J: TRBJ2-5
D: TRBD2
DNA: TGTGCCAGTAGCGTGCGGGGGCAAGAGACCCAGTACTTC
CDR3: CASSVRGQETQYF

size: -
V: TRBV11-3
J: TRBJ1-1
D: -
DNA: TGTGCCAGCAGCTTGGGGGGGGTGAACACTGAAGCTTTCTTT
CDR3: CASSLGGVNTEAFF

size: -
V: TRBV29-1
J: TRBJ2-2
D: -
DNA: TGCAGCGTTGTCGGCGGTTCGAACACCGGGGAGCTGTTTTTT
CDR3: CSVVGGSNTGELFF

size: -
V: TRBV4-3
J: TRBJ1-2
D: TRBD1
DNA: TGCGCCAGCAGCACCGGGGACAGGAACTGGGGTGGCTACACCTTC
CDR3: CASSTGDRNWGGYTF

size: -
V: TRBV6-1
J: TRBJ2-2
D: TRBD1
DNA: TGTGCCAGCAGTGACCTGCTGGGACAGGGGGTGGTCACCGGGGAGCTGTTTTTT
CDR3: CASSDLLGQGVVTGELFF

size: -
V: TRBV9
J: TRBJ1-6
D: -
DNA: TGTGCCAGCAGCGCCACCTGGAGCTCCTATAATTCACCCCTCCACTTT
CDR3: CASSATWSSYNSPLHF

size: -
V: TRBV7-2
J: TRBJ2-5
D: -
DNA: TGTGCCAGCAGCATCGTTATCGGGGTCCAAGAGACCCAGTACTTC
CDR3: CASSIVIGVQETQYF

size: once
V: TRBV4-2
J: TRBJ2-7
D: -
DNA: TGTGCCAGCAGCTTGGTAGGGACTGAAGTACCATACGAGCAGTACTTC
CDR3: CASSLVGTEVPYEQYF

size: -
V: TRBV6-6
J: TRBJ1-1
D: -
DNA: TGTGCCAGCAGTTACTCGGCCGAGAACACTGAAGCTTTCTTT
CDR3: CASSYSAENTEAFF

size: -
V: TRBV19
J: TRBJ1-5
D: TRBD1
DNA: TGTGCCAGTAGTACTACAGGGGGCCAGGGCAATCAGCCCCAGCATTTT
CDR3: CASSTTGGQGNQPQHF

size: once
V: TRBV10-3
J: TRBJ1-2
D: -
DNA: TGTGCCATCAGAGAACAGGGAAGAAACTATGGCTACACCTTC
CDR3: CAIREQGRNYGYTF

size: -
V: TRBV5-1
J: TRBJ2-7
D: -
DNA: TGCGCCAGCAGCTTGGAGGCGGGGTGGGACGAGCAGTACTTC
CDR3: CASSLEAGWDEQYF

size: -
V: TRBV19
J: TRBJ2-3
D: TRBD1
DNA: TGTGCCAGTAGCGTGACAGGGGGAGGGACAGATACGCAGTATTTT
CDR3: CASSVTGGGTDTQYF

size: -
V: TRBV19
J: TRBJ2-7
D: TRBD1
DNA: TGTGCCAGTAGTTTCCAGGGGACAGGGACTTACGAGCAGTACTTC
CDR3: CASSFQGTGTYEQYF

size: -
V: TRBV21-1
J: TRBJ1-2
D: -
DNA: TGTGCCAGCAGCAAACAGGATCGGGACAGGGGCCCCTTAAACTATGGCTACACCTTC
CDR3: CASSKQDRDRGPLNYGYTF

size: -
V: TRBV24-1
J: TRBJ2-3
D: -
DNA: TGTGCCACCAGTGGGGGACACAGCACAGATACGCAGTATTTT
CDR3: CATSGGHSTDTQYF

size: -
V: TRBV5-4
J: TRBJ2-3
D: -
DNA: TGTGCCAGCAGCTCTAATAGCGGCGGCCTCACAGATACGCAGTATTTT
CDR3: CASSSNSGGLTDTQYF